A single sample is the source of the 32 T cell receptor beta chains below, sequenced in a study of T-cell reconstitution after alpha-beta-depleted transplantation in children (dated by TCRdb to 2015 to 2016). Library method: PCR. Sequencing instrument: Illumina HiSeq 2500. TCR libraries were prepared with molecular barcoding, using unique molecular identifiers to normalize TCRbeta repertoire quantification. TCRdb's own reprocessing of the public reads used fastp at Q25 and MiXCR and kept productive beta chains. Every entry covers one CDR3 protein and lists the most common genes and DNA from its rows. For this sample there are over 150,000 distinct CDR3 sequences; under 8.5% appear just once. Jointly, the top ten make up 5.5% to 6.5% of the sample. The treatment or condition label of this sample denotes: allogeneic hematopoietic cell transplantation with graft depleted of TCRalphabeta T cells and CD19 B cells.

The sequencing used PBMCs, collected before TCRalphabeta/CD19-depleted stem cell transplant. Receptors originate from a boy younger than 10 with acute lymphoblastic leukemia, due to receive a stem cell transplant.

This clonotype was observed many times. The chain uses TRBV7-8 and TRBJ1-1; no firm D call. Trimming shortened V by 2 bases and J by 1 base, and 5 bases separated the two germline ends. This CDR3 has 13 residues. Germline CDR1 SGHVS, CDR2 FQNEAQ. CDR3 residues: CASSLQKNTEAFF. The CDR3 nucleotides are TGTGCCAGCAGCTTACAAAAGAACACTGAAGCTTTCTTT. Filled out from reference TRBV7-8 and TRBJ1-1, the complete variable domain reads GAGVSQSPRYKVAKRGQDVALRCDPISGHVSLFWYQQALGQGPEFLTYFQNEAQLDKSGLPSDRFFAERPEGSVSTLKIQRTQQEDSAVYLCASSLQKNTEAFFGQGTRLTVV.

V is TRBV7-3 and J is TRBJ2-5; TRBD2 aligns across 7 bases. V shed 4 bases, J shed 2 bases, and the junction held 7 bases outside the gene matches. The CDR3 extends over 15 amino acids. Germline CDR1 SGHTA, CDR2 FQGTGA. The CDR3 coding sequence is TGTGCCAGCAGCTCAGGCGGGGGAGGACAAGAGACCCAGTACTTC. Its translation: CASSSGGGGQETQYF.

In its sample, this clonotype was seen many times. This chain's CDR3 is CSARSASGDDEQFF. CDR3 nucleotides: TGCAGTGCTAGGTCGGCTAGCGGGGACGATGAGCAGTTCTTC. The V call is TRBV20-1, the J call TRBJ2-1, with TRBD2 identical over 9 bases. The V gene's germline CDR1 is DFQATT and CDR2 SNEGSKA (reference sequence). With 3 bases clipped from V and 8 bases from J, the junction kept 8 bases outside the gene matches. This CDR3 has 14 residues.

The table lists this clonotype with a few counts. This chain joins TRBV12-3 or TRBV12-4 and TRBJ2-7; D unresolved. The CDR3 loop spans 11 amino acids. V gave up 3 bases and J gave up 5 bases, with 5 bases separating them. CDR3 DNA sequence: TGTGCCAGCAGTTTCGTGGACGAGCAGTACTTC. Encoded protein: CASSFVDEQYF.

This clonotype was seen a handful of times. The chain carries TRBV12-3 or TRBV12-4 and TRBJ2-5; a possible D gene is TRBD2 (6 bases). V shed 4 bases and J shed 5 bases, with 14 bases lying between them. The CDR3 sequence is 14 residues long. The DNA for the CDR3 is TGTGCCAGCAGTTCCGGGGGAGTGGCGGAGACCCAGTACTTC. This encodes CASSSGGVAETQYF.

Ten or more counts support this clonotype. The gene calls are TRBV7-3 and TRBJ2-5; D uncertain. There are 13 residues in the CDR3. Germline V gene sequence: CDR1 SGHTA, CDR2 FQGTGA. V shed 2 bases and J shed 7 bases, with 11 bases lying between them. DNA for the CDR3: TGTGCCAGCAGCTTATCGCAAGATCGGACCCAGTACTTC. Translating gives CASSLSQDRTQYF.

This clonotype showed up many times. The CDR3 here is CASSTTGLDGYTF. For the CDR3, the DNA is TGTGCCAGCAGTACTACAGGGTTAGATGGCTACACCTTC. The chain has TRBV28 and TRBJ1-2, with a tentative D call TRBD1 (6 bases). V was shortened by 5 bases and J by 6 bases, with 13 bases between the two germline ends. The V gene's germline CDR1 is MDHEN and CDR2 SYDVKM. CDR3 length equals 13 residues.

The rearrangement joins TRBV30 to TRBJ2-1, with 12 bases fitting TRBD2. This CDR3 is built from 19 residues. Germline-derived CDR1 and CDR2 are GTSNPN and SVGIG (reference sequence). Unmatched junction bases numbered 11, after V lost 2 bases and J lost 0 bases. CDR3 residues: CAWSLGLAGGVSSYNEQFF. CDR3 in DNA: TGTGCCTGGAGTTTGGGCCTAGCGGGGGGGGTTAGCTCCTACAATGAGCAGTTCTTC.

This clonotype was detected ten times or more. The V gene is TRBV10-2, the J gene TRBJ2-7; 8 bases map to TRBD2. The CDR3 covers 13 residues. Germline V CDR1 and CDR2: WSHSY, SAAADI. Trimming cost V 8 bases and J 0 bases; bases outside gene matches: 3. The CDR3 region has the DNA TGCGCCAGCGTAGGGACTAGCTCCTACGAGCAGTACTTC. This encodes CASVGTSSYEQYF.

This clonotype has at least ten counts. The rearrangement links TRBV29-1 to TRBJ2-1; 8 positions agree with TRBD2. Per the germline V gene, CDR1 is SQVTM and CDR2 is ANQGSEA. CDR3 length: 14 residues. After removal of 5 bases from V and 3 bases from J, the junction contained 6 bases not matched to a gene. The CDR3 protein is CSVRGGGLYNEQFF. As DNA, the CDR3 is TGCAGCGTTCGAGGCGGGGGGCTCTACAATGAGCAGTTCTTC.

This clonotype was counted a few times. The chain has TRBV3-1 and TRBJ1-6; weak D call: TRBD1 (6 bases). Trimming shortened V by 8 bases and J by 7 bases, and 15 bases separated the two germline ends. Germline CDR1 is LGHDT and CDR2 is YNNKEL (reference sequence). The CDR3 sequence is 14 residues long. DNA for the CDR3: TGTGCCAGCGGGGGGGGCGCGAAGAATTCACCCCTCCACTTT. Its protein is CASGGGAKNSPLHF.

Notes on this clonotype: This clone may be a read error of a much larger clone one base away. V gene TRBV20-1 combines with J gene TRBJ2-1, with D perhaps matching TRBD1 (6 bases). CDR3 size: 14 residues. Germline V gene lookup returns CDR1 DFQATT and CDR2 SNEGSKA (reference sequence). In DNA, the CDR3 is TGCAGTGGTAGAAGCCCCGCAGGGGTCAATGAGCAGTTCTTC. This codes for CSGRSPAGVNEQFF.

This clonotype occurred many times. The chain has TRBV4-1 and TRBJ2-7, with D unresolved. Germline V lookup: CDR1 MGHRA, CDR2 YSYEKL. This CDR3 has 14 amino acids. Trimming cost V 5 bases and J 3 bases, with 14 bases left between them. The DNA of the CDR3 is TGCGCCAGCAGCTCTACCCACTCGAACTACGAGCAGTACTTC. Residues: CASSSTHSNYEQYF.

Many counts were recorded for this clonotype. This chain links TRBV3-1 with TRBJ2-2, with TRBD2 matching over 9 bases. The V gene end was trimmed by 0 bases and the J gene end by 5 bases; junction bases not matched to a gene: 19. Germline lookup yields CDR1 LGHDT and CDR2 YNNKEL (reference sequence). The CDR3 has 21 amino acids. This CDR3 reads CASSQESSASLAGGPTGELFF. In DNA form, the CDR3 reads TGTGCCAGCAGCCAAGAATCCTCCGCCTCCCTGGCGGGAGGGCCGACCGGGGAGCTGTTTTTT. Together with reference TRBV3-1 and TRBJ2-2, the CDR3 gives the full variable domain: DTAVSQTPKYLVTQMGNDKSIKCEQNLGHDTMYWYKQDSKKFLKIMFSYNNKELIINETVPNRFSPKSPDKAHLNLHINSLELGDSAVYFCASSQESSASLAGGPTGELFFGEGSRLTVL.

This sequence joins TRBV6-2 or TRBV6-3 and TRBJ2-1; 9 bases are shared with TRBD1. V trimming: 10 bases; J trimming: 8 bases; junction bases outside the gene matches: 9. This CDR3 is 13 amino acids long. CDR1 is MNHEY, CDR2 SVGEGT, per germline. The CDR3 DNA is TGTGCCATCGGACAGGGGACCGGCGATGAGCAGTTCTTC. Protein product: CAIGQGTGDEQFF.

This clonotype was seen repeatedly, ten times or more. The chain links TRBV19 to TRBJ1-5; D unclear. V lost 2 bases and J 0 bases, leaving 11 bases between the germline ends. Germline V gene data show CDR1 as LNHDA and CDR2 as SQIVND (reference sequence). The CDR3 is 16 residues long. The CDR3 region is CASSIFGQDSNQPQHF. The CDR3 bases are TGTGCCAGTAGTATATTTGGGCAGGATAGCAATCAGCCCCAGCATTTT.

Sample share makes this clonotype large (0.1 to 1%). V is TRBV27 and J is TRBJ2-1, with D possibly TRBD1 on 6 matching bases. V lost 6 bases and J lost 0, with 15 bases in between. Germline lookup yields CDR1 MNHEY and CDR2 SMNVEV (reference sequence). The CDR3 runs to 16 residues. CDR3 sequence reads: CASSTGQTSSYNEQFF. The CDR3 DNA reads as TGTGCCAGCAGCACGGGACAAACGAGCTCCTACAATGAGCAGTTCTTC.

V and J are TRBV12-3 or TRBV12-4 and TRBJ2-7; D ambiguous. V was cut by 5 bases and J by 3 bases, with 11 bases left in between. The CDR3 is 13 amino acids. CDR3 sequence: CASSPRALYEQYF. CDR3 bases: TGTGCCAGCAGTCCACGGGCCCTCTACGAGCAGTACTTC.

Many counts were recorded for this clonotype. The V and J genes are TRBV14 and TRBJ2-7, with 10 bases fitting TRBD2. CDR1 is SGHDN and CDR2 is FVKESK in the germline V gene. V dropped 5 bases and J dropped 2; count of bases not matched to a gene: 6. The length of the CDR3 is 15 residues. The CDR3: CASSKGLAGAYEQYF. The DNA of the CDR3 is TGTGCCAGCAGCAAAGGGCTAGCGGGAGCCTACGAGCAGTACTTC.

In its sample, this clonotype was seen a few times. The chain uses TRBV7-2 and TRBJ1-2; the D gene is possibly TRBD1 (5 bases). This CDR3 is 16 amino acids long. Germline values: CDR1 SGHTA, CDR2 FQGNSA. V lost 5 bases to trimming and J lost 2 bases, with 18 bases between them. The CDR3 region has the DNA TGTGCCAGCAGCCCTCCCCCCGGGACGGTAAACTATGGCTACACCTTC. Its translation is CASSPPPGTVNYGYTF.

This clonotype turned up a few times. The rearrangement links TRBV7-2 to TRBJ1-1; no firm D call. V was clipped by 2 bases and J by 10 bases, with 14 bases between them. Looked up from germline, CDR1 is SGHTA and CDR2 is FQGNSA. CDR3 length: 13 amino acids. The CDR3 nucleotides are TGTGCCAGCAGCTTAAAAGCGGACTCGGCAGCTTTCTTT. Translated, it gives CASSLKADSAAFF. The full variable domain, completed using reference TRBV7-2 and TRBJ1-1, is GAGVSQSPSNKVTEKGKDVELRCDPISGHTALYWYRQSLGQGLEFLIYFQGNSAPDKSGLPSDRFSAERTGGSVSTLTIQRTQQEDSAVYLCASSLKADSAAFFGQGTRLTVV.

V and J are TRBV4-2 and TRBJ2-1; tentatively, D is TRBD1 (6 bases). This CDR3 comprises 13 residues. Germline V gene sequence: CDR1 LGHNA, CDR2 YNFKEQ. V shed 0 bases and J shed 9 bases, with 9 bases lying between them. This CDR3 reads CASSQDRGSEQFF. The CDR3 nucleotides read TGTGCCAGCAGCCAAGATAGGGGGTCTGAGCAGTTCTTC.

This clonotype was observed many times. The chain has TRBV5-1 and TRBJ2-7; 13 positions agree with TRBD2. J gave up 4 bases and V 4 bases, and 5 bases lay outside the gene matches. Germline-derived CDR1 and CDR2 are SGHRS and YFSETQ. The CDR3 has 15 amino acids. Written as DNA, the CDR3 is TGCGCCAGCAGCCAGACTAGCGGGAGGTCGTACGAGCAGTACTTC. This codes for CASSQTSGRSYEQYF.

This clonotype occurred many times. V usage is TRBV4-3 and J usage is TRBJ2-7; 8 bases are a match to TRBD1. From germline, CDR1 is LGHNA and CDR2 YSLEER. V lost 4 bases to trimming and J lost 2 bases; unmatched junction nucleotides: 4. This CDR3 has 14 residues. CDR3 nucleotides: TGCGCCAGCAGCCCCGGGACAGGTACCTACGAGCAGTACTTC. Translated: CASSPGTGTYEQYF.

This clonotype was seen ten or more times. The V call is TRBV5-1, the J call TRBJ2-4, with TRBD2 as a possible D gene (5 bases). Germline-derived CDR1 and CDR2 are SGHRS and YFSETQ. The V and J ends lost 1 base and 2 bases respectively, with 10 bases between them. This CDR3 has 15 amino acids. The CDR3 DNA reads TGCGCCAGCAGCTTGTTTCGGGATTCCAAAAACATTCAGTACTTC. This sequence encodes CASSLFRDSKNIQYF.

This clonotype was counted at least ten times. The chain combines TRBV6-4 with TRBJ2-1, with 9 bases identical to TRBD2. Losses at the gene ends were 0 bases for V and 6 bases for J; bases not matched to a gene: 9. The CDR3 contains 17 residues. Germline V CDR1 and CDR2: MRHNA, SNTAGT. This CDR3 is CASSDSRGGATINEQFF. The CDR3 coding sequence is TGTGCCAGCAGTGACTCCCGCGGGGGGGCTACCATCAATGAGCAGTTCTTC.

This clonotype was seen many times. J is TRBJ2-5 and V is TRBV20-1; a possible D gene is TRBD1 (6 bases). CDR1 DFQATT and CDR2 SNEGSKA come from the germline V gene (reference sequence). CDR3 length: 14 amino acids. Deletions cut 5 bases from V and 2 bases from J, with 15 bases between. The CDR3 region is CSALQDSLQETQYF. CDR3 coding DNA: TGCAGTGCTCTACAGGACAGTCTTCAAGAGACCCAGTACTTC.

In this sample, this clonotype turned up many times. The chain recombines TRBV20-1 with TRBJ2-3; 7 bases match TRBD2. The CDR3 runs 13 residues. Per germline, CDR1 DFQATT and CDR2 SNEGSKA (reference sequence). V was pared by 6 bases and J by 3 bases, with 6 bases of the junction left unmatched. The CDR3 bases are TGCAGTGCCATAACTAGCGTAACAGATACGCAGTATTTT. Amino acids: CSAITSVTDTQYF.

Ten or more counts support this clonotype. The chain is built from TRBV29-1 and TRBJ1-1; no firm D call. Germline-derived CDR1 and CDR2 are SQVTM and ANQGSEA. CDR3 length: 11 amino acids. The V and J ends lost 5 bases and 4 bases respectively, with 8 bases between them. The CDR3, as DNA: TGCAGCGTTCCCTTGGGCACTGAAGCTTTCTTT. This codes for CSVPLGTEAFF.

The sample holds many counts of this clonotype. The chain joins TRBV7-2 to TRBJ2-7; TRBD2 matches 7 bases. Germline V gives CDR1 SGHTA, CDR2 FQGNSA. CDR3 length equals 14 residues. V lost 0 bases to trimming and J lost 2 bases; unmatched junction nucleotides: 1. The CDR3 region is CASSLAGGAYEQYF. The CDR3 DNA sequence: TGTGCCAGCAGCTTAGCGGGAGGGGCCTACGAGCAGTACTTC.

Notes on this clonotype: Relative to the germline gene, one junction end is altered; a read error may explain this. The chain uses TRBV12-3 or TRBV12-4 and TRBJ2-1; 7 nucleotides align to TRBD2. The length of the CDR3 is 16 residues. DNA for the CDR3: TGTGCCAGCAGTTTACGGGCGGGACTAACCTACAATGAGCGGTTCTTC. Amino acids: CASSLRAGLTYNERFF.

The table lists this clonotype with many counts. This chain connects TRBV6-1 to TRBJ2-3; no clear D. The CDR3 extends over 16 amino acids. CDR1 is MNHNS and CDR2 is SASEGT in the germline V gene. Trimming left V 1 base short and J 0 bases short, with 11 bases between. Written as DNA, the CDR3 is TGTGCCAGCAGTGAAGTCTTGTGGATTAGCACAGATACGCAGTATTTT. Protein product: CASSEVLWISTDTQYF.